This T cell receptor beta chain stems from a study of cytomegalovirus exposure and HLA in healthy donors. For the study at large: Unique TCRs from HLA-typed donors, 85 million to 100 million of them, were held in an early data release. Researchers found that under 90% of some 400 genotyped donors fell within the Caucasian-associated ancestry cluster.

The CDR3 has 19 residues. V was pared by 0 bases and J by 0 bases, with 19 bases between. Germline values: CDR1 MRHNA, CDR2 SNTAGT. 60 Vbeta and 13 Jbeta primers were used in PCR. Data came from immunoSEQ multiplex PCR; TCRdb stores just in-frame clones and leaves some out. Counted here are under 200,000 clones, 70% to 80% occurring once; the ten biggest clones make up around 2.2%. Regarding the study as a whole: The authors listed 164 TCR beta chains as cytomegalovirus-associated. A missense variant in DCLRE1C was later tied to TCR beta V- and J-gene trimming.

This clone was recorded only once. Antigen unknown. Source material: PBMCs. The sequence was obtained from a man aged 50 or older in good health and CMV-seropositive. This chain connects TRBV6-4 to TRBJ2-3; D is possibly TRBD1 (6 bases). DNA of the CDR3: TGTGCCAGCAGTGACTCGTCCTACTACGACAGGTATAGCACAGATACGCAGTATTTT. Translation gives CASSDSSYYDRYSTDTQYF.